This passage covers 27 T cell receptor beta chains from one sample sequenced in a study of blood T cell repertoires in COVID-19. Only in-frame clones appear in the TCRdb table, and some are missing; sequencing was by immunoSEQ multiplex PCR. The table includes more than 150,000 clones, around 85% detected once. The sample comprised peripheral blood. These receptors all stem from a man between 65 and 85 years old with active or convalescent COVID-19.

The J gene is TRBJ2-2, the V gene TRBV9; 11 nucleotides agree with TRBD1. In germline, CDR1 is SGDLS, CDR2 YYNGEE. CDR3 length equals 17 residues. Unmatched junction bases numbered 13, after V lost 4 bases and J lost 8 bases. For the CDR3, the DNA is TGTGCCAGCAGCAAACAGGCCGGACAGGGGGCTTCGGGGGAGCTGTTTTTT. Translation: CASSKQAGQGASGELFF.

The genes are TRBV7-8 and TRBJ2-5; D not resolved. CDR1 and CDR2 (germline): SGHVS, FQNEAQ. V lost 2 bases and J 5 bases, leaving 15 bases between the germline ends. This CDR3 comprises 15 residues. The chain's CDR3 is CASSLLSYGVETQYF. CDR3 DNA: TGTGCCAGCAGCTTACTCTCTTACGGAGTGGAGACCCAGTACTTC.

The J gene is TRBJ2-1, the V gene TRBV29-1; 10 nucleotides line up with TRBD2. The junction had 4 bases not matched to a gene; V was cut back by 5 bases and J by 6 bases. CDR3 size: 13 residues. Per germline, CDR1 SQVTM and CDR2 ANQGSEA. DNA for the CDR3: TGCAGCGTTAGGACTAGCGGAGCCAATGAGCAGTTCTTC. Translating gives CSVRTSGANEQFF.

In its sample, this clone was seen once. CDR3 sequence reads: CASSFDSNYGYTF. The CDR3 DNA reads TGTGCCAGCAGCTTCGACAGTAACTATGGCTACACCTTC. The chain uses TRBV5-4 and TRBJ1-2; D possibly corresponds to TRBD1 (5 bases). The CDR3 sequence is 13 residues long. The V gene lost 2 bases and the J gene lost 1 base, with 6 bases spanning the gap. The germline CDR1 and CDR2 sequences are SGHNT and YYREEE (reference sequence).

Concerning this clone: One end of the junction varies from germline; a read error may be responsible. This CDR3 is CAWSVLEPKNAEAFF. The CDR3, as DNA: TGTGCCTGGAGTGTATTGGAGCCCAAGAACGCTGAAGCTTTCTTT. The chain employs TRBV30 and TRBJ1-1; D is uncertain. The CDR3 runs 15 residues. In germline, CDR1 is GTSNPN, CDR2 SVGIG (reference sequence).

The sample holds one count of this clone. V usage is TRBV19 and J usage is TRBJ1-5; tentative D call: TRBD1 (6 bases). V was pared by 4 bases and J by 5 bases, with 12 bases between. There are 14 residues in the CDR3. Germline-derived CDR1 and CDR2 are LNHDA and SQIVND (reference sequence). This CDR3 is CASSTTGFDQPQHF. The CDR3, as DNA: TGTGCCAGTAGTACTACAGGGTTTGATCAGCCCCAGCATTTT.

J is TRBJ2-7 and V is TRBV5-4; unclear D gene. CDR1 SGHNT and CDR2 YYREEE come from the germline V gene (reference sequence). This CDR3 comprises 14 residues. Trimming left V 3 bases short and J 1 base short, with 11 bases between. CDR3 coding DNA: TGTGCCAGCAGCTCTGACCCGAGGTCCTACGAGCAGTACTTC. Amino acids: CASSSDPRSYEQYF.

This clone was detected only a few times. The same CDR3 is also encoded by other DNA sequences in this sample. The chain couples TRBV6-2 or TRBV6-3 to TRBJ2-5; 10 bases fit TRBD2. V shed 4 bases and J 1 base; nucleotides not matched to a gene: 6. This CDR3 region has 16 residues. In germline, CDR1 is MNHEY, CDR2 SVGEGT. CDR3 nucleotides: TGTGCCAGCAGTTTAGGACTAGCGGAGAGCCAAGAGACCCAGTACTTC. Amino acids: CASSLGLAESQETQYF.

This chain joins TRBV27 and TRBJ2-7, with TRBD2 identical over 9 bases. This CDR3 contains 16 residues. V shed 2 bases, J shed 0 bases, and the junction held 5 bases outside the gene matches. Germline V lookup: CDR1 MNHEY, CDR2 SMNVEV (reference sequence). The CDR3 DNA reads TGTGCCAGCAGTTTAATCCAAGCGGGAGGCTCCTACGAGCAGTACTTC. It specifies CASSLIQAGGSYEQYF.

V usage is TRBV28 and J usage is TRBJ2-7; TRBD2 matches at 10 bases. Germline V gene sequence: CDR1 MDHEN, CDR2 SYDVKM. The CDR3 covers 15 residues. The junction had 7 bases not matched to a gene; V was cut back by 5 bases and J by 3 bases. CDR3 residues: CASSGASGRLYEQYF. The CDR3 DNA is TGTGCCAGCAGTGGCGCTAGCGGGAGACTCTACGAGCAGTACTTC.

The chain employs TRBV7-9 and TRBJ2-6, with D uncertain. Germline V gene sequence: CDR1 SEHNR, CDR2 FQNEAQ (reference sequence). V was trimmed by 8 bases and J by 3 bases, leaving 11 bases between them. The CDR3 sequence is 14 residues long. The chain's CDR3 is CASPPRVGANVLTF. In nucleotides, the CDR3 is TGTGCCAGCCCTCCTCGAGTTGGGGCCAACGTCCTGACTTTC.

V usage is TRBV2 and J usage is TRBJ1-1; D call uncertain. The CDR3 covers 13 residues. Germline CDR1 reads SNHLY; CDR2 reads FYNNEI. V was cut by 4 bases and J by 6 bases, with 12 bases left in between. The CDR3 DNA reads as TGTGCCAGCAGTGCCGCGAGAACAGCTGAAGCTTTCTTT. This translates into CASSAARTAEAFF.

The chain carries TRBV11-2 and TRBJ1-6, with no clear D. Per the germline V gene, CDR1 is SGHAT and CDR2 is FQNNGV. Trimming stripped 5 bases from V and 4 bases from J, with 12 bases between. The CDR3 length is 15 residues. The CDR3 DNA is TGTGCCAGCAGCCTTCCCCGGGAATATAATTCACCCCTCCACTTT. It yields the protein CASSLPREYNSPLHF. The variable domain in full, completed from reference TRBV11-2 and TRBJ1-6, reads EAGVAQSPRYKIIEKRQSVAFWCNPISGHATLYWYQQILGQGPKLLIQFQNNGVVDDSQLPKDRFSAERLKGVDSTLKIQPAKLEDSAVYLCASSLPREYNSPLHFGNGTRLTVT.

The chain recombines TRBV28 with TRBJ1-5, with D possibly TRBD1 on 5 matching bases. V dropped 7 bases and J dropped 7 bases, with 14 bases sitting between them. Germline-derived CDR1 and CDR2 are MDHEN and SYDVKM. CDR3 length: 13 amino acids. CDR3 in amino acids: CASKRGQGQPQHF. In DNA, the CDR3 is TGTGCCAGCAAGCGGGGCCAAGGGCAGCCCCAGCATTTT.

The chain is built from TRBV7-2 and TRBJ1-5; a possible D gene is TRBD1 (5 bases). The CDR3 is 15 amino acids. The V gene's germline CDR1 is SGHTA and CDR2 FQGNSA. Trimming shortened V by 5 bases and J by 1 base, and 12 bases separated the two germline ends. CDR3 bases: TGTGCCAGCAGCCTGGCAGGGTTGAGCAATCAGCCCCAGCATTTT. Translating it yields CASSLAGLSNQPQHF.

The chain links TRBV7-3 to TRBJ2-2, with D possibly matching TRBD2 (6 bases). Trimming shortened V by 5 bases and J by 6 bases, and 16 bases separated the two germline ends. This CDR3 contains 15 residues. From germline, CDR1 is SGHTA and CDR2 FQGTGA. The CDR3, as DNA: TGTGCCAGCAGCCTCCCGGGGTGGGGGGCCGGGGAGCTGTTTTTT. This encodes CASSLPGWGAGELFF. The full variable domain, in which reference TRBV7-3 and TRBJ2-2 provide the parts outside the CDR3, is GAGVSQTPSNKVTEKGKYVELRCDPISGHTALYWYRQSLGQGPEFLIYFQGTGAADDSGLPNDRFFAVRPEGSVSTLKIQRTERGDSAVYLCASSLPGWGAGELFFGEGSRLTVL.

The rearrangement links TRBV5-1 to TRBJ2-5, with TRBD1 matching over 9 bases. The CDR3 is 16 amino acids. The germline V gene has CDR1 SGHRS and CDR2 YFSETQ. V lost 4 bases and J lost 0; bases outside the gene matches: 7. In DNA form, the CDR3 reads TGCGCCAGCAGCGGAGGGACAGGGACGTACCAAGAGACCCAGTACTTC. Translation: CASSGGTGTYQETQYF.

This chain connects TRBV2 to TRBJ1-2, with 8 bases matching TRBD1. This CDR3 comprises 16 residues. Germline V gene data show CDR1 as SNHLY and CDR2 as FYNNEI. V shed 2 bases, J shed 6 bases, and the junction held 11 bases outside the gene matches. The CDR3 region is CASSELGQGQGHGYTF. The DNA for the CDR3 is TGTGCCAGCAGTGAACTCGGACAGGGTCAGGGCCATGGCTACACCTTC.

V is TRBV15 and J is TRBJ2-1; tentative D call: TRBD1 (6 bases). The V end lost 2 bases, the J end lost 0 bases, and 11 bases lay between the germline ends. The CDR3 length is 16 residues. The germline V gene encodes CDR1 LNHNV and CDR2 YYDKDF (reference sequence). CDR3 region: CATSRRDTGSYNEQFF. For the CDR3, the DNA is TGTGCCACCAGCAGACGGGACACCGGCTCCTACAATGAGCAGTTCTTC.

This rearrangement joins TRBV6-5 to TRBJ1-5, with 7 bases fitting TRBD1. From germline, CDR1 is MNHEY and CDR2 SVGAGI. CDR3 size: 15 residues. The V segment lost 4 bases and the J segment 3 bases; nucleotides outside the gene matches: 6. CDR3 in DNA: TGTGCCAGCAGTTTACTGGGACAGTACAATCAGCCCCAGCATTTT. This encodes CASSLLGQYNQPQHF.

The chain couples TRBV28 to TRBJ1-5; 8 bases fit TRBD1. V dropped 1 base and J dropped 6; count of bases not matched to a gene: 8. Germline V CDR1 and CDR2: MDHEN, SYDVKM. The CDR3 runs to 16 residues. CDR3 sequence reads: CASSLSAGGSGQPQHF. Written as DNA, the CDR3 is TGTGCCAGCAGTTTATCGGCAGGGGGCTCGGGTCAGCCCCAGCATTTT.

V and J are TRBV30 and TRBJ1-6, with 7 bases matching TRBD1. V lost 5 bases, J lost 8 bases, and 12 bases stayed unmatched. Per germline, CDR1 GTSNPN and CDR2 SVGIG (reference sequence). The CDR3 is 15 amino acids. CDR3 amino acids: CAWSTPGQIYSPLHF. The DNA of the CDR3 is TGTGCCTGGTCCACCCCGGGACAGATATATTCACCCCTCCACTTT.

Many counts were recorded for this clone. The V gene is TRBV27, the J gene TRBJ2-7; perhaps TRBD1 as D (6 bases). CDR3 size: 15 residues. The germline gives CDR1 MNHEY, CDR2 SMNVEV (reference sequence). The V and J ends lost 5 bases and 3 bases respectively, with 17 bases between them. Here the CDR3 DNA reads TGTGCCAGCAGTCCAATAGGGACACGGAGCTACGAGCAGTACTTC. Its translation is CASSPIGTRSYEQYF.

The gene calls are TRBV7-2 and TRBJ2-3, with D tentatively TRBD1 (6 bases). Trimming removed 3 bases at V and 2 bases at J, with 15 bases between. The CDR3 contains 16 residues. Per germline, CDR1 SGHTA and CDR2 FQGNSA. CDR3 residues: CASSFHRVFDTDTQYF. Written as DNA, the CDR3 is TGTGCCAGCAGCTTCCACAGGGTTTTTGACACAGATACGCAGTATTTT.

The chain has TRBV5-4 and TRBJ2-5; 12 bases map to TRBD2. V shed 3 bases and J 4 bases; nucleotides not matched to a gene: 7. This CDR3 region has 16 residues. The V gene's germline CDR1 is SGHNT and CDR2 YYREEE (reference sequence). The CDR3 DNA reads TGTGCCAGCAGCTCGGGAGGACTAGCGGGAACAGAGACCCAGTACTTC. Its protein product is CASSSGGLAGTETQYF.

DNA for the CDR3: TGTGCCACCGCTCCGGGACTAGCAACAGATACGCAGTATTTT. This sequence encodes CATAPGLATDTQYF. V and J are TRBV15 and TRBJ2-3; 9 nucleotides line up with TRBD2. The CDR3 totals 14 residues. J gave up 3 bases and V 8 bases, and 6 bases lay outside the gene matches. Germline lookup yields CDR1 LNHNV and CDR2 YYDKDF (reference sequence).

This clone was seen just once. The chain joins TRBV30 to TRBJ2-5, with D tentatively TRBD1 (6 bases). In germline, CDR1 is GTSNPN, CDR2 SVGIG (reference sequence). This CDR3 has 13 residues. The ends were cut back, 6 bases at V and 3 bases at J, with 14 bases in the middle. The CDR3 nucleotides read TGTGCCTGCTCCGGGACAAGAAAAGAGACCCAGTACTTC. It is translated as CACSGTRKETQYF.